Detailed here is one TCR beta chain. The target antigen is unknown. In TCRdb, the 5' RACE reads were re-called with MiXCR into one record per CDR3 protein. The profile shows just under 550,000 distinct CDR3 sequences, around 15% of them singletons. These data belong to a study of identical twins. Findings and caveats of the study: Sequences that were beta out-of-frame showed weaker excess twin sharing. Findings came from cross-sectional statistics, without long-term follow-up of donors.

The germline V gene has CDR1 MNHNS and CDR2 SASEGT. With 8 bases removed from V and 3 bases from J, the gap between germline ends came to 11 bases. The CDR3 has 12 residues. This sample was also put to use in a study of yellow fever vaccine responses in identical twins.

The source is a woman aged 18-30 years in good health. Sequenced input: CD4+ T cells sorted from blood. The chain joins TRBV6-1 to TRBJ2-7; D is perhaps TRBD2 (5 bases). As DNA, the CDR3 is TGTGCCAGCGGCGACTACTACTACGAGCAGTACTTC. Residues: CASGDYYYEQYF.